The source of this T cell receptor beta chain is a study of blood T cell repertoires in COVID-19. Libraries were prepared by immunoSEQ multiplex PCR; TCRdb keeps only in-frame clonotypes and omits some of them. The sample contains about 11,000 clones, around 91% of which appear only once. Per the germline V gene, CDR1 is SGHRS and CDR2 is YFSETQ. With 6 bases clipped from V and 5 bases from J, the junction kept 5 bases outside the gene matches. The CDR3 sequence is 13 residues long. The chain carries TRBV5-1 and TRBJ2-5; 9 bases match TRBD2. This TCR came from a human donor in a cohort sampled during active COVID-19. Sequencing was done on a sample of peripheral blood. The CDR3 spells CASTAGGRETQYF. The CDR3 bases are TGCGCCAGCACCGCGGGGGGGCGGGAGACCCAGTACTTC.